This TCR beta chain appears in the sequencing data of a study of blood T cell repertoires in COVID-19. The CDR3 has 15 amino acids. The V gene end was trimmed by 4 bases and the J gene end by 3 bases; junction bases not matched to a gene: 4. The germline CDR1 and CDR2 sequences are SGHDT and YYEEEE. Per the study methods: Amplification of reference gene primers provided the estimated nucleated cell counts. Using immunoSEQ multiplex PCR, the repertoire was profiled, and TCRdb retains in-frame clones only, with some absent. V, J and clone size reflect that table, while D and trimming were determined from the DNA. The sample carries around 80,000 clones, over 70% recorded once.

This chain connects TRBV5-6 to TRBJ2-3; 11 bases agree with TRBD2. Sequenced sample: peripheral blood. This clonotype was sampled from a man aged 45-60 years with active or convalescent COVID-19. The CDR3 here is CASSRGLAATDTQYF. CDR3 DNA: TGTGCCAGCAGCCGGGGACTAGCGGCTACAGATACGCAGTATTTT.